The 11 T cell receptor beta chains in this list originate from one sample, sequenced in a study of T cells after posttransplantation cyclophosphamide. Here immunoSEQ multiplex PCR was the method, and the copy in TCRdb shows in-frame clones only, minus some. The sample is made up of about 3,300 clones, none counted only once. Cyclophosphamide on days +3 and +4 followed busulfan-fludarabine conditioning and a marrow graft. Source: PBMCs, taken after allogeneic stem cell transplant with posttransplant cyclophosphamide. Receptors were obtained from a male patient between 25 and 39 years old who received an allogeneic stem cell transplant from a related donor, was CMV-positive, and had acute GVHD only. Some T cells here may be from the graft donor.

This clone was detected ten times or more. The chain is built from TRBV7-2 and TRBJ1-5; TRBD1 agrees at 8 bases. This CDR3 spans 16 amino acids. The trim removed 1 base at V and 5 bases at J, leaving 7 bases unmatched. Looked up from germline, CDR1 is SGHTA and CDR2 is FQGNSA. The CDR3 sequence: CASSLGRDRRDQPQHF. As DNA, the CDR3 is TGTGCCAGCAGCTTAGGTCGGGACAGGAGGGATCAGCCCCAGCATTTT.

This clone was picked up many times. CDR3 nucleotide sequence: TGTGCCAGCAGTTCCCGGACAGGGGGTTTTGAAAAACTGTTTTTT. This sequence encodes CASSSRTGGFEKLFF. This sequence joins TRBV12-3 or TRBV12-4 and TRBJ1-4, with 10 bases aligning to TRBD1. CDR3 size: 15 residues. Trimming cost V 4 bases and J 7 bases; bases outside gene matches: 6.

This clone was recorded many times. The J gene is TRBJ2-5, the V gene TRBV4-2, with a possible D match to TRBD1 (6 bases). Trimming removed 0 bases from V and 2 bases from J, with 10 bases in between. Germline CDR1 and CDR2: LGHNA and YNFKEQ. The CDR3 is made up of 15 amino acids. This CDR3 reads CASSQEKDSQETQYF. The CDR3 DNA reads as TGTGCCAGCAGCCAAGAAAAGGACAGTCAAGAGACCCAGTACTTC.

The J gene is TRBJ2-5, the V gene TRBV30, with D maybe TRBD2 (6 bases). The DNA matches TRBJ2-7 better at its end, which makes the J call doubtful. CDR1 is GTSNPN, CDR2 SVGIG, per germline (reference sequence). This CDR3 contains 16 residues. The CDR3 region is CAWSFRLGGNTYEQYF. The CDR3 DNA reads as TGTGCCTGGAGTTTTCGTCTGGGGGGAAATACCTACGAGCAGTACTTC.

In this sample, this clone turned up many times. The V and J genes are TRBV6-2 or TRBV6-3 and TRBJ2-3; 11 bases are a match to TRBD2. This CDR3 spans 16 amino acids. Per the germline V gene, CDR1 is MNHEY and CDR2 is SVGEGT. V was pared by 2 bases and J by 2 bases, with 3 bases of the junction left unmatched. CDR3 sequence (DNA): TGTGCCAGCAGTTACCTAGCGGGGGGCCCCACAGATACGCAGTATTTT. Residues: CASSYLAGGPTDTQYF.

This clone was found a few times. In DNA form, the CDR3 reads TGTGCTAGTGGTTTGAAGGGTGGACAGCCCCAGCATTTT. This gives the protein CASGLKGGQPQHF. The J gene is TRBJ1-5, the V gene TRBV12-5; D gene uncertain. V gave up 2 bases and J gave up 7 bases, with 9 bases separating them. CDR3 length: 13 amino acids. Germline CDR1 is LGHNT and CDR2 is FRNRAP. Drawing the rest from reference TRBV12-5 and TRBJ1-5, the complete variable domain is DARVTQTPRHKVTEMGQEVTMRCQPILGHNTVFWYRQTMMQGLELLAYFRNRAPLDDSGMPKDRFSAEMPDATLATLKIQPSEPRDSAVYFCASGLKGGQPQHFGDGTRLSIL.

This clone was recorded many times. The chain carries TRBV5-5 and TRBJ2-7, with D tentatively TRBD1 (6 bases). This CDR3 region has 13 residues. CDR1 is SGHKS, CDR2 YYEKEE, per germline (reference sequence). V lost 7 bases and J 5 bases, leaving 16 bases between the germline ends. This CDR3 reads CASSGHEVNEQYF. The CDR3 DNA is TGTGCCAGCTCGGGACACGAAGTGAACGAGCAGTACTTC. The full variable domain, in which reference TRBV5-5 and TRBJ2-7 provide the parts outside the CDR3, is DAGVTQSPTHLIKTRGQQVTLRCSPISGHKSVSWYQQVLGQGPQFIFQYYEKEERGRGNFPDRFSARQFPNYSSELNVNALLLGDSALYLCASSGHEVNEQYFGPGTRLTVT.

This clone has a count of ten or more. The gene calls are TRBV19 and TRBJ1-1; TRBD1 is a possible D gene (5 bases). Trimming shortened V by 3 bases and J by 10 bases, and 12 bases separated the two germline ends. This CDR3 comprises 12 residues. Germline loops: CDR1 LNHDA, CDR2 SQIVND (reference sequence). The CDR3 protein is CASSIRPGRAFF. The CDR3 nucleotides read TGTGCCAGTAGTATCAGGCCAGGGAGAGCTTTCTTT.

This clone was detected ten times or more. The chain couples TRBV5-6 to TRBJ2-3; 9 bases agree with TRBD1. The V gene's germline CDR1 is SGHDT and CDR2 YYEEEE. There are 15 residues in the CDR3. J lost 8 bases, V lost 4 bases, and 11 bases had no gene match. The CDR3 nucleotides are TGTGCCAGCAGCCTGGACAGGGGACTTTTTATTACGCAGTATTTT. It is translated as CASSLDRGLFITQYF.

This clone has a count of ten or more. The CDR3 region is CASSSQGPRGRTEAFF. CDR3 nucleotides: TGCGCCAGCAGCTCACAAGGGCCCAGGGGAAGGACTGAAGCTTTCTTT. The chain combines TRBV5-1 with TRBJ1-1; D possibly corresponds to TRBD1 (6 bases). Germline CDR1 and CDR2: SGHRS and YFSETQ. The CDR3 extends over 16 amino acids. The V and J ends lost 3 bases and 5 bases respectively, with 20 bases between them.

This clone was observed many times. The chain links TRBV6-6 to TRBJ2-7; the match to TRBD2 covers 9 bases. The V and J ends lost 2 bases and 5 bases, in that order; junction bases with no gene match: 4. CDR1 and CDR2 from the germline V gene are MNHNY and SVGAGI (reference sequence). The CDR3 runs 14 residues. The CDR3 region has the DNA TGTGCCAGCAGTTACCTAGCGGGGACCGACGAGCAGTACTTC. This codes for CASSYLAGTDEQYF.